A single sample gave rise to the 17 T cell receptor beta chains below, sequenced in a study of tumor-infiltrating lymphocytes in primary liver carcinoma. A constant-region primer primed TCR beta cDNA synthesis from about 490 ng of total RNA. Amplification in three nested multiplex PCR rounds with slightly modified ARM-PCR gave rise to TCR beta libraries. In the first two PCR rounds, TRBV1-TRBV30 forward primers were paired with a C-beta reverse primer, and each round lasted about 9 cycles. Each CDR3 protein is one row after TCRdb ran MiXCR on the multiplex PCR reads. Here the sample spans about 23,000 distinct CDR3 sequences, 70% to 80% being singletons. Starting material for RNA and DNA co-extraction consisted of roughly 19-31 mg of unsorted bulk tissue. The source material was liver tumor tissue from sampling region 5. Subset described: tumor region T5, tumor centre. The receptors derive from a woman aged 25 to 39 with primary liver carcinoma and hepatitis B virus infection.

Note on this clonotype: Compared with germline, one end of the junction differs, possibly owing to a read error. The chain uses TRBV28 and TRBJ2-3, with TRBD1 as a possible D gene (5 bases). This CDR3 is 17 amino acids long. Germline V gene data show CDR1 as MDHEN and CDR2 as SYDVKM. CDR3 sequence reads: CACSFDSIRWGTDTQYF. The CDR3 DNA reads TGTGCCTGCAGTTTTGACAGTATAAGGTGGGGCACCGATACGCAGTATTTT.

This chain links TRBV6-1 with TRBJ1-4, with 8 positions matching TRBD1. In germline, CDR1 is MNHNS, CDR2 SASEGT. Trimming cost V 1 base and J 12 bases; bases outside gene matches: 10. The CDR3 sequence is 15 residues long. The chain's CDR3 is CASSEVQQGDEELFF. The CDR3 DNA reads TGTGCCAGCAGTGAAGTACAACAGGGGGATGAGGAACTGTTTTTT.

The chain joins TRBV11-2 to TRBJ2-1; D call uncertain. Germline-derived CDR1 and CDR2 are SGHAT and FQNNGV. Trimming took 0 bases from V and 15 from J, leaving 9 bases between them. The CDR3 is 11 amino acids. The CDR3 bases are TGTGCCAGCAGCTTAGAGCGGAGCCCGTTCTTC. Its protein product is CASSLERSPFF.

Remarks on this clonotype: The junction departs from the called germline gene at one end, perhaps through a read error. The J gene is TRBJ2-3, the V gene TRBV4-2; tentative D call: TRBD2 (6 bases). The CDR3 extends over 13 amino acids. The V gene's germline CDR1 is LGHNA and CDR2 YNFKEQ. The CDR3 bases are TGTGCCAGCAGCCATGAGCCGGGAGATGCGCAGTATTTT. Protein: CASSHEPGDAQYF.

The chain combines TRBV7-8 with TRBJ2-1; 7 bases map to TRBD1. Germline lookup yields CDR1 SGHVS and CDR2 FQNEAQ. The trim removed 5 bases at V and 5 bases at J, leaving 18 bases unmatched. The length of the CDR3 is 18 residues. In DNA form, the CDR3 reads TGTGCCAGCAGCACAGGGGTTGTTGCGGGTCTAGCAGACAATGAGCAGTTCTTC. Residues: CASSTGVVAGLADNEQFF.

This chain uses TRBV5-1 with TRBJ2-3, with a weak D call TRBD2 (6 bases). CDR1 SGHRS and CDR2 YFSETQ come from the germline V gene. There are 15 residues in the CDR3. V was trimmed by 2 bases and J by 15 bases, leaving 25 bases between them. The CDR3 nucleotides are TGCGCCAGCAGCTTCCAGGGAGGTCGCACAGATACGCTATATTTT. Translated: CASSFQGGRTDTLYF.

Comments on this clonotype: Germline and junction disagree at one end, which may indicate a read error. The CDR3: CASSFVAGDTHYF. The CDR3 DNA reads as TGTGCCAGCAGTTTCGTAGCGGGGGATACGCATTATTTT. The chain carries TRBV11-2 and TRBJ2-3, with 9 bases identical to TRBD2. The CDR3 totals 13 residues. Germline V lookup: CDR1 SGHAT, CDR2 FQNNGV.

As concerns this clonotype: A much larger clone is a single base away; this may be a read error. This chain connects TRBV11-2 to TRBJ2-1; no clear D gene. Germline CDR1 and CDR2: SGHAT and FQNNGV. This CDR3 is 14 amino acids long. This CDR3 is CAGSSGASYNEQFF. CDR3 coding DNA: TGTGCCGGCAGCTCTGGAGCCTCCTACAATGAGCAGTTCTTC.

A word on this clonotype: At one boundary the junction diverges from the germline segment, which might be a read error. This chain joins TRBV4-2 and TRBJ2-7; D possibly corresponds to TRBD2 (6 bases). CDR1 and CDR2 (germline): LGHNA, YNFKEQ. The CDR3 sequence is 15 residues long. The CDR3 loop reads CASSPLWDSSYEQYF. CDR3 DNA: TGTGCCAGTAGCCCCCTTTGGGACTCTTCCTACGAACAGTACTTC.

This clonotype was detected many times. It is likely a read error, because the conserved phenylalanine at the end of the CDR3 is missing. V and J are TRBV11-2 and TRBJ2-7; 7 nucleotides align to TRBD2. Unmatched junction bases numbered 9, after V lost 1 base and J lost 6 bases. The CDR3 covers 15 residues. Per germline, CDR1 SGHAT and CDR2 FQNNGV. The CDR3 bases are TGTGCCAGCAGCTTAGCTCGGGGGAGGGATACCGAGCAGTACTTA. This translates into CASSLARGRDTEQYL.

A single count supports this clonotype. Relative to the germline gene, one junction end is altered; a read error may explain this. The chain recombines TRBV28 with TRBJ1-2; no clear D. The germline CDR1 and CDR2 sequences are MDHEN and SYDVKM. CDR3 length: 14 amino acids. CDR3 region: CACSLGRADYGYTF. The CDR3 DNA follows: TGTGCCTGCAGTTTAGGGCGGGCGGACTATGGCTACACCTTT.

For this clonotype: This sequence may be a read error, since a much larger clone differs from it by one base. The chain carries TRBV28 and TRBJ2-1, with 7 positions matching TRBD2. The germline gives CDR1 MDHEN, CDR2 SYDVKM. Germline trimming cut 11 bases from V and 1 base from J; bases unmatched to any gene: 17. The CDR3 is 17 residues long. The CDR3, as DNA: TGTGCCGACACCCACTACGGGGGAGGGCTATCCTACAATGAGCAGTTCTTC. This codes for CADTHYGGGLSYNEQFF.

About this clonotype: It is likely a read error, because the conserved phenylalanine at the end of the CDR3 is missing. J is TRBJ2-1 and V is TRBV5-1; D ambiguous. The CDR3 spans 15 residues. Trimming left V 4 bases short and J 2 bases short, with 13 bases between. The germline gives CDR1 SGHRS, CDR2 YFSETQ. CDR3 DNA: TGCGCCAGCAGCGGCACGGGTTCCACCTACAATGAGCAGTTCTCC. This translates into CASSGTGSTYNEQFS.

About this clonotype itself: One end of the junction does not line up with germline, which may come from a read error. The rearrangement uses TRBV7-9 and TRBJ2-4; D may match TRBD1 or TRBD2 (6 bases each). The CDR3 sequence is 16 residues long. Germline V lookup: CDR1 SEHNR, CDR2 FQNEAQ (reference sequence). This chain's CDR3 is CASSPFSGAIKNIQYF. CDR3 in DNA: TGTGCCAGCAGCCCCTTCTCGGGGGCGATCAAAAACATCCAGTACTTC.

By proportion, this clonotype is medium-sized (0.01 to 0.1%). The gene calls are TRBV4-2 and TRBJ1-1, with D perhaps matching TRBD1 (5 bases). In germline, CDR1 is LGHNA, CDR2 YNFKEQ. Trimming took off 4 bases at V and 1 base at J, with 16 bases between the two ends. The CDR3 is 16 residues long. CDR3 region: CASSPVEGRGNTEAFF. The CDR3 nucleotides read TGTGCCAGCAGCCCCGTCGAGGGGAGAGGGAACACTGAAGCTTTCTTT.

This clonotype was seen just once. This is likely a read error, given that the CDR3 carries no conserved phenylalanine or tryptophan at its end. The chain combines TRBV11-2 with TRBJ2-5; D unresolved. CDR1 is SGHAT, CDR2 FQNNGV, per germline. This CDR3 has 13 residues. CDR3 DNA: TGTGCCAGTAGCTTATGGCGGCAAGGGACCCAGTACTTA. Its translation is CASSLWRQGTQYL.

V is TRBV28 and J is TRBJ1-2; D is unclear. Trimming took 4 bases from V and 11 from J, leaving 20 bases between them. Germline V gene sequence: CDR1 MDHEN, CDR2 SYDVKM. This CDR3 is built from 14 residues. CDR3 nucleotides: TGTGCCAGCAGTTACCCCGGTAACAACTATGAGTACACCTTC. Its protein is CASSYPGNNYEYTF.